A single sample gave rise to the 32 T cell receptor beta chains below, sequenced in a study of human T cells and chemical hapten exposure. MiXCR, applied by TCRdb to the RACE reads, yields one record per CDR3 protein. This sample yields approximately 320,000 distinct CDR3 sequences, of which about 5.4% are seen a single time; roughly 8.2% belongs to the top ten. Stated time point: pre-sensitization, week 0. Treatment of the sample: therapeutic diphenylcyclopropenone sensitization with weekly scalp DPC. The sample was whole blood, taken in connection with sensitization to the hapten diphenylcyclopropenone (DPC). The receptor set was obtained from a woman between 18 and 29 years old with alopecia areata. Some clones in this sample may be carry-over from other donors' samples.

This clonotype was found a few times. V gene TRBV28 combines with J gene TRBJ1-2; D unresolved. The CDR3 is 17 amino acids. Germline CDR1 and CDR2: MDHEN and SYDVKM. The germline V and J ends were trimmed by 5 bases and 1 base, with 20 bases remaining between them. CDR3 sequence reads: CASSPARWPRDNYGYTF. As DNA, the CDR3 is TGTGCCAGCAGTCCCGCCCGTTGGCCTAGGGATAACTATGGCTACACCTTC.

The table lists this clonotype with a few counts. The rearrangement uses TRBV27 and TRBJ1-5; TRBD1 is a possible D gene (5 bases). The germline V and J ends were trimmed by 5 bases and 4 bases, with 18 bases remaining between them. CDR3 length: 16 amino acids. The germline CDR1 and CDR2 sequences are MNHEY and SMNVEV (reference sequence). The CDR3 DNA reads as TGTGCCAGCAGTCCAAGGGGCCGGTTGGGGAATCAGCCCCAGCATTTT. Encoded protein: CASSPRGRLGNQPQHF.

The rearrangement links TRBV1 to TRBJ2-3; the table's TRBD1 call for D was not verified on the DNA. TRBV1 is a known pseudogene. The CDR3 totals 15 residues. In DNA form, the CDR3 reads TGCACCAGCAGCCAGGTGGGACCTGCCACAGATACGCAGTATTTT. Translation: CTSSQVGPATDTQYF.

This clonotype has a count of ten or more. This rearrangement joins TRBV20-1 to TRBJ1-5, with 8 bases lining up with TRBD1. Germline CDR1 is DFQATT and CDR2 is SNEGSKA (reference sequence). Trimming took 6 bases from V and 0 from J; bases not matched to a gene: 4. The CDR3 is 14 amino acids. As DNA, the CDR3 is TGCAGTGCATGGACAGGGATTAGCAATCAGCCCCAGCATTTT. Encoded protein: CSAWTGISNQPQHF.

V is TRBV9 and J is TRBJ1-3, with no clear D. V shed 3 bases and J shed 0 bases, with 22 bases lying between them. Looked up from germline, CDR1 is SGDLS and CDR2 is YYNGEE. This CDR3 has 19 residues. CDR3 sequence reads: CASSGRTDPGTRSGNTIYF. The CDR3 nucleotides are TGTGCCAGCAGCGGTAGGACGGACCCCGGTACCCGCTCTGGAAACACCATATATTTT. Based on the CDR3 plus reference TRBV9 and TRBJ1-3, the full variable domain is DSGVTQTPKHLITATGQRVTLRCSPRSGDLSVYWYQQSLDQGLQFLIQYYNGEERAKGNILERFSAQQFPDLHSELNLSSLELGDSALYFCASSGRTDPGTRSGNTIYFGEGSWLTVV.

The chain couples TRBV6-2 or TRBV6-3 to TRBJ1-2; D perhaps matches TRBD1 (6 bases). In germline, CDR1 is MNHEY, CDR2 SVGEGT. The CDR3 spans 12 residues. The V end lost 10 bases, the J end lost 8 bases, and 17 bases lay between the germline ends. In DNA, the CDR3 is TGTGCCACCTCCCAGGGGCCTGGGGGCTACACCTTC. Translating gives CATSQGPGGYTF.

CDR3 bases: TGTGCCATCAAGATGGGGGAGGGTCAGCCCCAGCATTTT. It yields the protein CAIKMGEGQPQHF. The V gene is TRBV10-3, the J gene TRBJ1-5; a possible D gene is TRBD1 (5 bases). Trimming left V 7 bases short and J 6 bases short, with 13 bases between. This CDR3 is built from 13 residues. CDR1 and CDR2 from the germline V gene are ENHRY and SYGVKD.

The chain is built from TRBV27 and TRBJ1-1; the D is unclear. The CDR3 runs to 13 residues. CDR1 is MNHEY and CDR2 is SMNVEV in the germline V gene (reference sequence). Trimming shortened V by 11 bases and J by 4 bases, and 17 bases separated the two germline ends. CDR3 DNA sequence: TGTGCCTCCAGAGGCGTATTCGGCACTGAAGCTTTCTTT. Encoded protein: CASRGVFGTEAFF.

This clonotype was seen only a few times. This sequence joins TRBV27 and TRBJ2-7; either TRBD1 or TRBD2 may supply D (5 bases each). Germline V gives CDR1 MNHEY, CDR2 SMNVEV (reference sequence). Trimming shortened V by 5 bases and J by 2 bases, and 16 bases separated the two germline ends. The CDR3 has 15 amino acids. This CDR3 is CASSAGASVPYEQYF. The CDR3, as DNA: TGTGCCAGCAGTGCCGGGGCCTCAGTACCCTACGAGCAGTACTTC.

This clonotype was seen a handful of times. The chain joins TRBV29-1 to TRBJ2-7, with 7 nucleotides matching TRBD2. Germline V lookup: CDR1 SQVTM, CDR2 ANQGSEA. V dropped 0 bases and J dropped 0; count of bases not matched to a gene: 8. The CDR3 loop spans 16 amino acids. The DNA for the CDR3 is TGCAGCGTTGAAGATCTGGGAGGGCTCAGCTCCTACGAGCAGTACTTC. Its translation is CSVEDLGGLSSYEQYF.

This clonotype appeared a few times. This chain joins TRBV20-1 and TRBJ2-3; the match to TRBD2 covers 9 bases. The V gene end was trimmed by 4 bases and the J gene end by 2 bases; junction bases not matched to a gene: 4. The CDR3 runs 14 residues. Germline values: CDR1 DFQATT, CDR2 SNEGSKA (reference sequence). CDR3 residues: CSAISGGNTDTQYF. CDR3 sequence (DNA): TGCAGTGCTATCAGCGGGGGGAACACAGATACGCAGTATTTT.

This clonotype was counted many times. The CDR3 DNA sequence: TGTGCCAGCAGCTTAACGACAGTAGGAGTGCGGGAAGCTTTCTTT. It codes for CASSLTTVGVREAFF. The chain employs TRBV7-9 and TRBJ1-1, with D possibly TRBD1 on 5 matching bases. Trimming removed 2 bases at V and 8 bases at J, with 18 bases between. Germline V gives CDR1 SEHNR, CDR2 FQNEAQ (reference sequence). This CDR3 comprises 15 residues.

This CDR3 reads CSASISSGGTDTQYF. Written as DNA, the CDR3 is TGCAGTGCTAGTATATCGAGCGGGGGCACAGATACGCAGTATTTT. The V call is TRBV20-1, the J call TRBJ2-3; 7 bases map to TRBD2. V gave up 3 bases and J gave up 1 base; unmatched junction bases: 7. Germline CDR1 is DFQATT and CDR2 is SNEGSKA (reference sequence). The CDR3 has 15 residues.

This sequence joins TRBV15 and TRBJ1-5; TRBD1 agrees at 7 bases. The V and J ends lost 5 bases and 3 bases, in that order; junction bases with no gene match: 10. The CDR3 runs to 16 residues. Germline V gives CDR1 LNHNV, CDR2 YYDKDF (reference sequence). The CDR3 sequence is CATSPRPGQNNQPQHF. The CDR3 coding sequence is TGTGCCACCAGCCCTCGCCCGGGACAGAACAATCAGCCCCAGCATTTT.

Only a few counts were recorded for this clonotype. This chain links TRBV28 with TRBJ2-5; D is uncertain. Between the trimmed V and J ends, which lost 2 bases and 6 bases, there was a span of 13 bases. Germline V gene data show CDR1 as MDHEN and CDR2 as SYDVKM. The CDR3 consists of 14 residues. CDR3 residues: CASSLGAQPQTQYF. The CDR3, as DNA: TGTGCCAGCAGTTTAGGAGCCCAACCCCAGACCCAGTACTTC.

This clonotype was seen at least ten times. V gene TRBV7-8 combines with J gene TRBJ2-1; no clear D. The ends were cut back, 7 bases at V and 8 bases at J, with 15 bases in the middle. The CDR3 is made up of 13 amino acids. Germline CDR1 and CDR2: SGHVS and FQNEAQ. This CDR3 is CASTYPEIYEQFF. The CDR3 DNA reads as TGTGCCAGCACCTACCCCGAGATCTATGAGCAGTTCTTC.

This clonotype occurred a few times. CDR3: CASSLLNGGSKHTDTQYF. The CDR3 nucleotides read TGTGCCAGCAGTTTACTAAACGGGGGATCCAAACACACAGATACGCAGTATTTT. This chain connects TRBV12-3 or TRBV12-4 to TRBJ2-3; D might be TRBD2 (6 bases). V lost 2 bases, J lost 2 bases, and 20 bases lay in between. The CDR3 runs 18 residues.

This clonotype came up many times. V usage is TRBV4-3 and J usage is TRBJ2-1, with D unresolved. This CDR3 contains 16 residues. V lost 4 bases to trimming and J lost 0 bases, with 13 bases between them. Germline V CDR1 and CDR2: LGHNA, YSLEER. As DNA, the CDR3 is TGCGCCAGCAGCCCTCAGAGCCTCAGCTCCTACAATGAGCAGTTCTTC. Protein product: CASSPQSLSSYNEQFF.

This clonotype was counted only a few times. The chain uses TRBV11-2 and TRBJ2-3; 9 bases are a match to TRBD2. Trimming at V came to 0 bases and at J to 2 bases, leaving 6 bases not matched to a gene. CDR1 is SGHAT and CDR2 is FQNNGV in the germline V gene. The CDR3 totals 17 residues. The CDR3 region has the DNA TGTGCCAGCAGCTTAGATGTAGCGGGGGCCCACACAGATACGCAGTATTTT. It encodes CASSLDVAGAHTDTQYF.

This clonotype was observed at least ten times. This chain uses TRBV18 with TRBJ2-3; D possibly corresponds to TRBD2 (6 bases). CDR3 length equals 17 residues. Looked up from germline, CDR1 is KGHSH and CDR2 is LQKENI. Trimming removed 5 bases from V and 0 bases from J, with 18 bases in between. This CDR3 is CASSATRGVPSTDTQYF. The CDR3 DNA sequence: TGTGCCAGCTCAGCAACCCGCGGGGTACCTAGCACAGATACGCAGTATTTT. Full variable domain (remainder filled in from reference TRBV18 and TRBJ2-3): NAGVMQNPRHLVRRRGQEARLRCSPMKGHSHVYWYRQLPEEGLKFMVYLQKENIIDESGMPKERFSAEFPKEGPSILRIQQVVRGDSAAYFCASSATRGVPSTDTQYFGPGTRLTVL.

This clonotype came up a few times. V is TRBV28 and J is TRBJ1-3; 8 bases align to TRBD1. This CDR3 is built from 15 residues. CDR1 is MDHEN and CDR2 is SYDVKM in the germline V gene. V trimming: 4 bases; J trimming: 0 bases; junction bases outside the gene matches: 2. The CDR3 here is CASSSGQDSGNTIYF. DNA of the CDR3: TGTGCCAGCAGTTCGGGACAGGACTCTGGAAACACCATATATTTT.

This clonotype was seen a handful of times. The chain has TRBV7-6 and TRBJ2-1; the D gene is possibly TRBD1 (6 bases). CDR1 and CDR2 (germline): SGHVS, FNYEAQ. This CDR3 is built from 17 residues. V was shortened by 5 bases and J by 0 bases, with 17 bases between the two germline ends. CDR3 residues: CASSPAGTSSSYNEQFF. The CDR3 nucleotides read TGTGCCAGCAGCCCAGCCGGGACATCAAGCTCCTACAATGAGCAGTTCTTC.

This clonotype was seen only a few times. V usage is TRBV20-1 and J usage is TRBJ2-4, with D perhaps matching TRBD1 or TRBD2 (5 bases each). V was cut by 0 bases and J by 0 bases, with 12 bases left in between. CDR1 is DFQATT, CDR2 SNEGSKA, per germline (reference sequence). CDR3 length: 16 amino acids. The CDR3 DNA reads as TGCAGTGCTAGAGATCGGTGGGGGTTAGCCAAAAACATTCAGTACTTC. The encoded protein is CSARDRWGLAKNIQYF.

This clonotype was observed a handful of times. V and J are TRBV20-1 and TRBJ1-6; TRBD1 might be the D (6 bases). This CDR3 spans 11 amino acids. Germline CDR1 reads DFQATT; CDR2 reads SNEGSKA (reference sequence). CDR3 in amino acids: CTVDSDSPLHF. CDR3 nucleotides: TGCACTGTGGACAGTGATTCACCCCTCCACTTT.

In its sample, this clonotype was seen a few times. This chain uses TRBV10-3 with TRBJ1-1, with D unclear. The V and J ends lost 2 bases and 5 bases respectively, with 18 bases between them. CDR1 ENHRY and CDR2 SYGVKD come from the germline V gene. This CDR3 comprises 16 residues. The CDR3 region has the DNA TGTGCCATCAGTGAGCCCGATCCGGGTGGTGAGACTGAAGCTTTCTTT. Amino acid sequence: CAISEPDPGGETEAFF.

This clonotype was seen many times. This sequence joins TRBV6-5 and TRBJ2-3, with a possible D match to TRBD1 (7 bases). The V end was cut by 6 bases, the J end by 1 base, with 11 bases between. In germline, CDR1 is MNHEY, CDR2 SVGAGI. The CDR3 has 14 amino acids. CDR3 loop: CASREGARTDTQYF. In DNA, the CDR3 is TGTGCCAGCAGGGAGGGGGCCCGCACAGATACGCAGTATTTT.

There are many counts of this clonotype. The genes are TRBV7-9 and TRBJ2-3, with 8 positions matching TRBD1. With V trimmed by 3 bases and J by 3 bases, 5 bases remained unmatched. Germline-derived CDR1 and CDR2 are SEHNR and FQNEAQ (reference sequence). This CDR3 is 15 amino acids long. This CDR3 is CASSFGRGPTDTQYF. Written as DNA, the CDR3 is TGTGCCAGCAGCTTCGGCAGGGGGCCTACAGATACGCAGTATTTT.

The chain is built from TRBV6-1 and TRBJ1-1; D is perhaps TRBD1 (5 bases). Germline CDR1 MNHNS, CDR2 SASEGT. V dropped 2 bases and J dropped 5 bases, with 15 bases sitting between them. CDR3 length: 15 amino acids. The CDR3 sequence is CASSELWDRMTEAFF. In DNA form, the CDR3 reads TGTGCCAGCAGTGAATTATGGGACCGGATGACTGAAGCTTTCTTT.

This clonotype appeared a few times. The chain recombines TRBV25-1 with TRBJ2-3; 7 bases line up with TRBD1. Germline V lookup: CDR1 MGHDK, CDR2 SYGVNS. The CDR3 totals 16 residues. The ends lost 0 bases at V and 2 bases at J; junction bases unmatched: 5. The CDR3 reads CASSEYGQDPTDTQYF. The CDR3 region has the DNA TGTGCCAGCAGTGAATACGGACAGGACCCCACAGATACGCAGTATTTT.

Ten or more counts support this clonotype. This chain connects TRBV7-3 to TRBJ2-7; 12 nucleotides match TRBD1. The junction had 5 bases not matched to a gene; V was cut back by 5 bases and J by 3 bases. This CDR3 contains 15 residues. CDR1 is SGHTA and CDR2 is FQGTGA in the germline V gene. Here the CDR3 DNA reads TGTGCCAGCAGCAAGGGACAGGGGGCCCTCTACGAGCAGTACTTC. Translating gives CASSKGQGALYEQYF.

This clonotype has a count of ten or more. V is TRBV5-1 and J is TRBJ2-5; unclear D gene. The germline V gene has CDR1 SGHRS and CDR2 YFSETQ. V was cut by 4 bases and J by 3 bases, with 13 bases left in between. The CDR3 totals 14 residues. The CDR3 spells CASSGSRAKETQYF. Here the CDR3 DNA reads TGCGCCAGCAGCGGTTCCCGAGCTAAAGAGACCCAGTACTTC.

This clonotype has ten or more counts. This chain connects TRBV12-3 or TRBV12-4 to TRBJ2-2, with unresolved D. The ends were cut back, 5 bases at V and 0 bases at J, with 1 base in the middle. This CDR3 has 12 amino acids. The CDR3 DNA is TGTGCCAGCAGTACGAACACCGGGGAGCTGTTTTTT. It yields the protein CASSTNTGELFF.